This T cell receptor beta chain emerged from a study of blood T cell repertoires in COVID-19. On the study more broadly: T cells, B-cell-depleted T cells, or PBMCs provided the cDNA or gDNA that served as material.

TCRdb's copy holds only in-frame clones and misses some; the assay was immunoSEQ multiplex PCR. The sample includes 350,000 to 450,000 clones, 65% to 90% of them seen just once. Sequenced input: peripheral blood. The sequence came from a woman in her sixties with COVID-19, enrolled during active disease.

CDR3 residues: CASSPDFGNSPLHF. The CDR3 nucleotides read TGTGCCAGCTCACCTGACTTCGGAAATTCACCCCTCCACTTT. This sequence joins TRBV18 and TRBJ1-6; D remains ambiguous. CDR3 length: 14 amino acids. The V end lost 3 bases, the J end lost 7 bases, and 10 bases lay between the germline ends. CDR1 KGHSH and CDR2 LQKENI come from the germline V gene.